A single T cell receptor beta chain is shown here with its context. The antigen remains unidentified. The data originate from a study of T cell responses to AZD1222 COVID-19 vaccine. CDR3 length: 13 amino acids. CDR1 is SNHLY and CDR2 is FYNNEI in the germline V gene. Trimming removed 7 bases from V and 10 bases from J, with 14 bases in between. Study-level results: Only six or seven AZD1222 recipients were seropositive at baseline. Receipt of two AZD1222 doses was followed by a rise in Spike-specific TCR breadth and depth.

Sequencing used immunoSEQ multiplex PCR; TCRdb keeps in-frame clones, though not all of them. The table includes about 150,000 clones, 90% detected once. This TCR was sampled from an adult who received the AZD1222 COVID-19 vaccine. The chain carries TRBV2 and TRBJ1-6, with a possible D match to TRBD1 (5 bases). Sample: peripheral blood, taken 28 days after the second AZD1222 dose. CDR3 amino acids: CASIQGRESPLHF. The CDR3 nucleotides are TGTGCCAGCATTCAGGGAAGAGAGTCACCCCTCCACTTT.